The 28 T cell receptor beta chains below come from one sample, sequenced in a study of blood T cells in healthy people across ages. A second PCR of 7 to 11 cycles used a sample-barcoded 5' primer and a J-beta primer mix. One entry per CDR3 protein results from TCRdb running MiXCR on the 5' RACE reads. The sample lists 650,000 to 1,000,000 distinct CDR3 sequences; under 40% were seen once. The sequenced sample consisted of blood. The receptors were sampled from a man between 18 and 29 years old in good health.

The V call is TRBV9, the J call TRBJ1-2, with D possibly matching TRBD1 (5 bases). Trimming took 3 bases from V and 4 from J, leaving 13 bases between them. Germline V CDR1 and CDR2: SGDLS, YYNGEE. The CDR3 covers 14 residues. The CDR3 protein is CASSGWTNSYGYTF. The CDR3 coding sequence is TGTGCCAGCAGCGGATGGACAAATTCCTATGGCTACACCTTC.

As DNA, the CDR3 is TGTGCCAGCAGTGTCCGGGCAACTAATGAAAAACTGTTTTTT. Amino acid sequence: CASSVRATNEKLFF. The chain uses TRBV12-3 or TRBV12-4 and TRBJ1-4; D remains ambiguous. V was shortened by 5 bases and J by 0 bases, with 7 bases between the two germline ends. The CDR3 has 14 residues.

This clonotype was observed a handful of times. This rearrangement joins TRBV12-3 or TRBV12-4 to TRBJ2-3; the D gene is possibly TRBD2 (6 bases). Trimming removed 6 bases from V and 4 bases from J, with 17 bases in between. The CDR3 is made up of 15 amino acids. CDR3 nucleotide sequence: TGTGCCAGCAGCCCCCCGGAGGGCAACGCAGATACGCAGTATTTT. Residues: CASSPPEGNADTQYF.

This clonotype was seen a few times. The V and J genes are TRBV10-2 and TRBJ1-5; 7 bases match TRBD1. J gave up 6 bases and V 0 bases, and 11 bases lay outside the gene matches. CDR3 size: 17 residues. Per germline, CDR1 WSHSY and CDR2 SAAADI. The CDR3 bases are TGCGCCAGCAGTGAGTCGACGGAGGGGGCCGCTAGTCAGCCCCAGCATTTT. Protein: CASSESTEGAASQPQHF.

In this sample, this clonotype turned up a few times. This sequence joins TRBV10-3 and TRBJ1-4; no firm D call. CDR3 length: 15 residues. Germline V gene sequence: CDR1 ENHRY, CDR2 SYGVKD. Trimming removed 6 bases from V and 0 bases from J, with 11 bases in between. The CDR3, as DNA: TGTGCCATCAGAGAAGACGGTGCAACTAATGAAAAACTGTTTTTT. It translates to CAIREDGATNEKLFF.

V usage is TRBV25-1 and J usage is TRBJ1-2; D uncertain. CDR1 and CDR2 from the germline V gene are MGHDK and SYGVNS. Trimming removed 4 bases from V and 3 bases from J, with 9 bases in between. This CDR3 comprises 13 residues. This CDR3 is CASSAAGYYGYTF. DNA of the CDR3: TGTGCCAGCAGTGCAGCGGGGTACTATGGCTACACCTTC.

This clonotype was found once. The chain couples TRBV20-1 to TRBJ2-7, with 12 bases that match TRBD2. The J call may be mistaken, given a closer DNA end match to TRBJ2-5. Per germline, CDR1 DFQATT and CDR2 SNEGSKA (reference sequence). The CDR3 sequence is 12 residues long. The CDR3 reads CSRTSGEETQYF. The DNA of the CDR3 is TGCAGTAGGACTAGCGGGGAGGAGACCCAGTACTTC.

This clonotype was picked up many times. The chain links TRBV27 to TRBJ2-7, with D possibly TRBD1 on 5 matching bases. This CDR3 has 13 residues. V was clipped by 6 bases and J by 4 bases, with 13 bases between them. The germline CDR1 and CDR2 sequences are MNHEY and SMNVEV (reference sequence). The DNA of the CDR3 is TGTGCCAGCAGACCGATAACAGGTTACGAGCAGTACTTC. Amino acid sequence: CASRPITGYEQYF.

The V and J genes are TRBV28 and TRBJ2-3, with D perhaps TRBD1 or TRBD2 (6 bases each). Germline V gene lookup returns CDR1 MDHEN and CDR2 SYDVKM. Trimming shortened V by 1 base and J by 3 bases, and 14 bases separated the two germline ends. This CDR3 has 16 residues. The CDR3 DNA sequence: TGTGCCAGCAGTTTATACCCCCCGGGGGCAACAGATACGCAGTATTTT. It is translated as CASSLYPPGATDTQYF. Complete variable domain (other parts from reference TRBV28 and TRBJ2-3): DVKVTQSSRYLVKRTGEKVFLECVQDMDHENMFWYRQDPGLGLRLIYFSYDVKMKEKGDIPEGYSVSREKKERFSLILESASTNQTSMYLCASSLYPPGATDTQYFGPGTRLTVL.

V usage is TRBV30 and J usage is TRBJ2-5; D might be TRBD1 or TRBD2, each matching 5 bases. Trimming pared 3 bases from V and 5 bases from J, leaving 16 bases between. Germline loops: CDR1 GTSNPN, CDR2 SVGIG (reference sequence). CDR3 length: 14 amino acids. CDR3 residues: CAWSRPPGRETQYF. In nucleotides, the CDR3 is TGTGCCTGGAGCCGACCGCCGGGGCGTGAGACCCAGTACTTC.

J is TRBJ2-5 and V is TRBV6-5; D is perhaps TRBD2 (7 bases). CDR1 is MNHEY and CDR2 is SVGAGI in the germline V gene. The CDR3 runs to 16 residues. The germline V and J ends were trimmed by 6 bases and 1 base, with 18 bases remaining between them. The CDR3 bases are TGTGCCAGCAGCCTAGACCCTCGGGGGGCCCAAGAGACCCAGTACTTC. It specifies CASSLDPRGAQETQYF.

This clonotype was recorded once. One base away lies a much larger clone, so this may be a sequencing read error. The V gene is TRBV12-3 or TRBV12-4, the J gene TRBJ2-1; maybe TRBD1 (6 bases). Trimming shortened V by 6 bases and J by 6 bases, and 6 bases separated the two germline ends. The length of the CDR3 is 11 residues. This CDR3 is CASRDSNEQFF. The CDR3 bases are TGTGCCAGCAGGGACAGCAATGAGCAGTTCTTC.

The count of this clonotype is one. The CDR3 region is CASSLRSLNEQYF. The CDR3 DNA follows: TGTGCCAGCAGTTTAAGGTCGCTTAATGAGCAGTACTTC. This rearrangement joins TRBV27 to TRBJ2-7; D unresolved. CDR3 length: 13 amino acids. Looked up from germline, CDR1 is MNHEY and CDR2 is SMNVEV (reference sequence). V shed 2 bases and J shed 7 bases, with 12 bases lying between them.

The chain carries TRBV10-3 and TRBJ1-5, with a weak D call TRBD1 (5 bases). Germline values: CDR1 ENHRY, CDR2 SYGVKD. Deletions cut 6 bases from V and 3 bases from J, with 9 bases between. The CDR3 extends over 13 amino acids. CDR3 sequence (DNA): TGTGCCATCAGGGACACAGTCAATCAGCCCCAGCATTTT. This encodes CAIRDTVNQPQHF.

This clonotype was seen only a few times. The V call is TRBV30, the J call TRBJ1-2; the D gene is possibly TRBD1 (5 bases). CDR3 length equals 14 residues. Trimming shortened V by 4 bases and J by 2 bases, and 14 bases separated the two germline ends. Germline V gives CDR1 GTSNPN, CDR2 SVGIG (reference sequence). CDR3 DNA: TGTGCCTGGACTCCAAACAGGAGGAACTATGGCTACACCTTC. Translation: CAWTPNRRNYGYTF.

The chain carries TRBV13 and TRBJ2-5; D is perhaps TRBD2 (6 bases). Between the trimmed V and J ends, which lost 3 bases and 3 bases, there was a span of 11 bases. Germline V gene lookup returns CDR1 PRHDT and CDR2 FYEKMQ (reference sequence). This CDR3 has 14 residues. In DNA form, the CDR3 reads TGTGCCAGCAGCTTTTTGACGGGGGAAGAGACCCAGTACTTC. Its protein product is CASSFLTGEETQYF.

This chain joins TRBV7-9 and TRBJ2-7; D gene ambiguous. Trimming removed 5 bases from V and 3 bases from J, with 8 bases in between. The CDR3 is 12 residues long. Germline CDR1 SEHNR, CDR2 FQNEAQ (reference sequence). CDR3 in DNA: TGTGCCAGCAGCCGTATGGGCTACGAGCAGTACTTC. This codes for CASSRMGYEQYF.

To note about this clonotype: A read error may be the cause here, since a much bigger clone is one base away. V is TRBV12-3 or TRBV12-4 and J is TRBJ1-2; D possibly corresponds to TRBD1 (6 bases). The CDR3 runs 14 residues. In DNA, the CDR3 is TGTGCCAGCGGTTTGGTAACAGGGAACTATGGCTACACCTTC. Its translation: CASGLVTGNYGYTF.

This clonotype occurred a few times. This chain connects TRBV4-3 to TRBJ1-4; 8 bases map to TRBD1. The length of the CDR3 is 17 residues. The ends lost 1 base at V and 0 bases at J; junction bases unmatched: 4. The germline CDR1 and CDR2 sequences are LGHNA and YSLEER. The CDR3 region is CASSQVTDRATNEKLFF. CDR3 coding DNA: TGCGCCAGCAGCCAAGTAACGGACAGGGCAACTAATGAAAAACTGTTTTTT.

This clonotype occurred a few times. The chain uses TRBV30 and TRBJ1-5, with D unresolved. The CDR3 has 13 amino acids. V lost 2 bases and J 5 bases, leaving 10 bases between the germline ends. Germline V gives CDR1 GTSNPN, CDR2 SVGIG (reference sequence). The CDR3: CAWSLTRDQPQHF. The CDR3, as DNA: TGTGCCTGGAGTCTGACCCGAGATCAGCCCCAGCATTTT.

In the case of this clonotype: With a much larger clone just one base away, this may be a read error. The chain recombines TRBV6-5 with TRBJ2-7, with TRBD1 identical over 8 bases. The CDR3 runs 15 residues. After removal of 4 bases from V and 7 bases from J, the junction contained 12 bases not matched to a gene. CDR1 is MNHEY, CDR2 SVGAGI, per germline. CDR3 coding DNA: TGTGCCAGCAGTTCCTACGGGACAGGCAACAATGAGCAGTACTTC. Its protein product is CASSSYGTGNNEQYF.

This clonotype was observed a few times. The chain has TRBV7-2 and TRBJ1-2; D not resolved. Germline values: CDR1 SGHTA, CDR2 FQGNSA. This CDR3 has 14 amino acids. The V and J ends lost 0 bases and 7 bases respectively, with 12 bases between them. The CDR3 nucleotides read TGTGCCAGCAGCTTAGCTTGGACCGGGTTTGGCTACACCTTC. This sequence encodes CASSLAWTGFGYTF.

The CDR3 region has the DNA TGTGCCAGCAGTGAATTCGGCGTCGCCCTTGGCTACACCTTC. The encoded protein is CASSEFGVALGYTF. The chain links TRBV25-1 to TRBJ1-2; no reliable D call. V gave up 1 base and J gave up 7 bases, with 13 bases separating them. The CDR3 runs to 14 residues. From germline, CDR1 is MGHDK and CDR2 SYGVNS.

The J gene is TRBJ1-5, the V gene TRBV20-1; 9 bases are a match to TRBD1. This CDR3 has 17 amino acids. Germline-derived CDR1 and CDR2 are DFQATT and SNEGSKA (reference sequence). V gave up 6 bases and J gave up 2 bases; unmatched junction bases: 14. CDR3 bases: TGCAGTGCCCAGCCTGGACAGGGGATTATAGGCAATCAGCCCCAGCATTTT. Encoded protein: CSAQPGQGIIGNQPQHF.

This clonotype was observed once. V gene TRBV9 combines with J gene TRBJ2-5; D is perhaps TRBD1 or TRBD2 (5 bases each). Germline lookup yields CDR1 SGDLS and CDR2 YYNGEE. This CDR3 has 15 residues. The V end lost 0 bases, the J end lost 11 bases, and 20 bases lay between the germline ends. CDR3 bases: TGTGCCAGCAGCGTAGAGGGACCACCAAATAGGGAGCAGTACTTC. It specifies CASSVEGPPNREQYF.

This clonotype was found a few times. The J gene is TRBJ2-7, the V gene TRBV6-5; TRBD1 aligns across 11 bases. With V trimmed by 11 bases and J by 3 bases, 9 bases remained unmatched. CDR1 is MNHEY, CDR2 SVGAGI, per germline. CDR3 length equals 14 residues. The CDR3 loop reads CAAQTGTGGYEQYF. CDR3 bases: TGTGCCGCCCAAACGGGGACAGGGGGCTACGAGCAGTACTTC.

At least ten counts were recorded for this clonotype. J is TRBJ2-1 and V is TRBV5-1, with TRBD2 as a possible D gene (5 bases). Matching the DNA end better, TRBJ2-7 makes the J call doubtful. Germline V gene lookup returns CDR1 SGHRS and CDR2 YFSETQ. The CDR3 contains 15 residues. The CDR3 sequence: CASSKTGSSYNEQYF. CDR3 nucleotide sequence: TGCGCCAGCAGTAAGACTGGGAGCTCCTACAATGAGCAGTACTTC.

This clonotype has only a few counts. J is TRBJ2-3 and V is TRBV15; 9 positions match TRBD2. Per germline, CDR1 LNHNV and CDR2 YYDKDF (reference sequence). The V gene end was trimmed by 5 bases and the J gene end by 0 bases; junction bases not matched to a gene: 15. CDR3 length equals 19 residues. The CDR3 sequence is CATSVASGGTSLSTDTQYF. The DNA of the CDR3 is TGTGCCACCAGCGTAGCGAGCGGGGGGACCTCTTTGAGCACAGATACGCAGTATTTT. Filled out from reference TRBV15 and TRBJ2-3, the complete variable domain reads DAMVIQNPRYQVTQFGKPVTLSCSQTLNHNVMYWYQQKSSQAPKLLFHYYDKDFNNEADTPDNFQSRRPNTSFCFLDIRSPGLGDTAMYLCATSVASGGTSLSTDTQYFGPGTRLTVL.